The clone carrying this T cell receptor beta chain has a count of ten or more. A junction boundary mismatches the germline segment, possibly from a read error. One entry per CDR3 protein, called by TCRdb with MiXCR from the RT-PCR reads. Found here are about 680,000 distinct CDR3 sequences, approximately 15% of them singletons; the top ten hold around 3.3%. The sequence was collected from a female donor in good health, serving as a healthy control. The specimen was memory CD4+ T cells from blood.

The CDR3 protein is CASSLETDTQYF. The CDR3 bases are TGTGCCAGCAGCTTGGAAACAGATACGCAGTATTTT. The chain joins TRBV5-1 to TRBJ2-3; D is unresolved. The CDR3 is 12 amino acids. From germline, CDR1 is SGHRS and CDR2 YFSETQ.